This TCR beta chain was profiled in a study of OX40 agonist ivuxolimab in advanced cancers. For the study at large: A male proportion of about 80% was recorded, with mean age about 60 years and range 23 to 79. Enrollees could have had prior anti-PD-1, anti-PD-L1 or anti-CTLA-4 therapy, which around 40% had received. Study observations and caveats: Average numbers of expanded clones were greater in CD8+ T cells than in CD4+.

Turning to this clone: The antigen is undetermined.

Trimming removed 11 bases from V and 0 bases from J; junction bases left unmatched: 6. CDR3 length: 14 amino acids. CDR1 is MNHNS and CDR2 is SASEGT in the germline V gene. The method was immunoSEQ multiplex PCR; TCRdb's version includes in-frame clones alone and lacks a portion of them. Of 35,000 or so clones detected, approximately 80% appear once; the ten largest clones hold 15% to 20%. The cohort excluded patients with autoimmune disease history or systemic immunosuppression. The sequencing here drew on CD4+ or CD8+ T cells sorted from blood, taken in a trial of the OX40 agonist ivuxolimab. This receptor was taken from an adult with an advanced solid tumor such as melanoma, head and neck, liver or kidney cancer. The chain couples TRBV6-1 to TRBJ1-5, with TRBD1 identical over 8 bases. CDR3 coding DNA: TGTGCCGGCGGGACAGGCGATAGCAATCAGCCCCAGCATTTT. This sequence encodes CAGGTGDSNQPQHF.